This T cell receptor (beta chain) is from a study of CD8+CD57+ T cells in acquired aplastic anemia. Whole-study findings and limits: Controls did not differ significantly from patients in CD8+ Simpson's diversity.

This clonotype was seen many times. Its cognate antigen is unknown. TCR beta VDJ and CDR3 profiles were obtained from a genomic DNA template. TCRdb re-called the reads with MiXCR, one entry per CDR3 protein. Found here are under 250,000 distinct CDR3 sequences, approximately 45% of them singletons; the top ten hold about 7.8%. All patients picked for sequencing had shown, by flow cytometry, an expansion of CD8+CD57+ cells. This CDR3 has 17 residues. Germline values: CDR1 MNHEY, CDR2 SVGAGI. Trimming took 5 bases from V and 2 from J; bases not matched to a gene: 10. Material: sorted CD4+, CD8+, or CD8+CD57+ T cells (not recorded which) from PBMCs. The V gene is TRBV6-5, the J gene TRBJ1-5, with 9 nucleotides matching TRBD1. The source is a human donor with aplastic anemia. Written as DNA, the CDR3 is TGTGCCAGCAGTACTCCGGGACAGGGAGTCGGCAATCAGCCCCAGCATTTT. This gives the protein CASSTPGQGVGNQPQHF.